These T cell receptor beta chains were read from a single sample in a study of shared clonotypes between healthy human individuals. Using immunoSEQ multiplex PCR, the repertoire was profiled, and TCRdb retains in-frame clones only, with some absent. The data hold roughly 2.6 million clones, with 90% to 95% observed a single time. The sequenced sample consisted of naive CD4+ T cells sorted from blood. These receptors all come from a man aged 18 to 29 in good health. CDR3s include the opening cysteine and the closing phenylalanine or tryptophan. Clone size, where shown, is once, few, many, or a class for clones that have expanded.

clone_size j_call v_call cdr3_aa
NA TRBJ1-5 TRBV6-1 CASKAQEKNQPQHF
NA TRBJ2-3 TRBV5-1 CASSLAQGGTDTQYF
once TRBJ1-2 TRBV7-9 CASSLWPAGLSGYTF
NA TRBJ1-5 TRBV28 CASSSKPQHF
NA TRBJ2-7 TRBV19 CASSRNYEQYF
NA TRBJ2-7 TRBV19 CASSEGRSEQYF
NA TRBJ2-1 TRBV28 CASLTGFNEQFF
NA TRBJ2-2 TRBV5-8 CASSLLGGPNTGELFF
NA TRBJ2-7 TRBV5-1 CASSLSERVSYEQYF
NA TRBJ2-3 TRBV6-1 CASSELAGGFSSTDTQYF
NA TRBJ2-7 TRBV18 CASSPQEGLAGGPGGTEQYF
NA TRBJ1-2 TRBV5-1 CASSVGSYGYTF
NA TRBJ1-1 TRBV16 CASSQSGQGNTEAFF
NA TRBJ1-6 TRBV19 CASSSKRGNSPLHF
NA TRBJ1-1 TRBV19 CATKGTGGHTEAFF
NA TRBJ2-5 TRBV11-2 CASSPLAGRETQYF
NA TRBJ2-1 TRBV10-3 CAISTYYEQFF
NA TRBJ2-7 TRBV30 CAWSPPGKVLREQYF
NA TRBJ1-5 TRBV28 CASLGGTGNQPQHF
NA TRBJ1-6 TRBV6-4 CASSETGTGNSPLHF
NA TRBJ1-5 TRBV19 CASRATGVGSQPQHF
NA TRBJ2-5 TRBV2 CASKGPQETQYF
NA TRBJ1-1 TRBV11-2 CASSLAQGGWTEAFF
NA TRBJ1-6 TRBV6-5 CASRDRSRSSPLHF
NA TRBJ2-7 TRBV7-9 CASSTFGPERAYEQYF
NA TRBJ2-3 TRBV4-1 CASSLYPVGLAGGDTQYF
NA TRBJ1-1 TRBV2 CASRGTGRAEAFF
NA TRBJ2-1 TRBV6-4 CASSVTVGGYNEQFF
NA TRBJ2-2 TRBV19 CASSIQRGPPNTGELFF
NA TRBJ1-5 TRBV6-1 CASSSTVGNQPQHF
NA TRBJ1-5 TRBV5-5 CASSVDREQPQHF
NA TRBJ1-5 TRBV5-8 CASSSEDREAQPQHF
NA TRBJ2-5 TRBV4-1 CASSQDMLAGAGTQYF
NA TRBJ2-3 TRBV15 CATSPGGAGTQYF
NA TRBJ2-6 TRBV19 CASSIVGANVLTF
NA TRBJ1-5 TRBV6-6 CASSYTTGTGNQPQHF
NA TRBJ2-5 TRBV4-1 CASSQGFTSGPQETQYF
few TRBJ1-4 TRBV10-3 CAISLDGEKLFF
NA TRBJ1-2 TRBV5-1 CASSSVDRGWGYTF
once TRBJ1-1 TRBV7-9 CASSLVGTGHRLKVAEAFF
few TRBJ1-5 TRBV28 CAVLGSNQPQHF
NA TRBJ1-1 TRBV7-9 CASSLGLIQNTEAFF
NA TRBJ2-7 TRBV18 CASSPLGTGAVSYEQYF
NA TRBJ2-7 TRBV7-3 CASSLAGGPTYEQYF
NA TRBJ2-7 TRBV7-2 CASSLAGGSSYEQYF
NA TRBJ1-3 TRBV5-4 CASSPEYSGNTIYF
NA TRBJ2-1 TRBV7-8 CASKPRGVGNEQFF
NA TRBJ2-7 TRBV10-3 CAISGGQGANEQYF